This T cell receptor beta chain was obtained from a study of cytomegalovirus exposure and HLA in healthy donors. There are 21 residues in the CDR3. Germline CDR1 reads LGHNA; CDR2 reads YNFKEQ. Trimming stripped 0 bases from V and 3 bases from J, with 26 bases between. Primers for the PCR totalled 60 Vbeta and 13 Jbeta. Repertoires were generated with immunoSEQ multiplex PCR, while TCRdb's copy carries only in-frame clones and drops some. The top ten hold approximately 3.4% of the sample, which has 150,000 to 200,000 clones, roughly 80% seen once. The source material was PBMCs. This sequence was found in a female donor in good health and CMV-seronegative. The rearrangement uses TRBV4-2 and TRBJ1-4; TRBD1 might be the D (5 bases). The CDR3 sequence is CASSQDLDGVKGRIANEKLFF. Written as DNA, the CDR3 is TGTGCCAGCAGCCAAGATCTCGACGGGGTCAAGGGGAGGATAGCTAATGAAAAACTGTTTTTT.